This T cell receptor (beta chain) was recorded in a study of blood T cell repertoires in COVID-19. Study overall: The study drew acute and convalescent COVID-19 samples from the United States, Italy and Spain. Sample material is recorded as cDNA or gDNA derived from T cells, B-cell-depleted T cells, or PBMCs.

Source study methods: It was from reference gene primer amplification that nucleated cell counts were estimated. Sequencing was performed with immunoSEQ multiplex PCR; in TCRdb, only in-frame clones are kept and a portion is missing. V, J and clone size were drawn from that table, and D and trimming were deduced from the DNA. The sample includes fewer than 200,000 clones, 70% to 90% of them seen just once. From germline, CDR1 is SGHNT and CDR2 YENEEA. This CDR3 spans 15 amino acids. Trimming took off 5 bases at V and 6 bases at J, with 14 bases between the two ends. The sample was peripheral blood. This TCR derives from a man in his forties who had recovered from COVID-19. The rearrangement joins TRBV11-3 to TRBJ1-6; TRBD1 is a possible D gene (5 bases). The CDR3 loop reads CASSGGGGSNSPLHF. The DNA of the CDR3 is TGTGCCAGCAGCGGGGGTGGAGGGAGTAATTCACCCCTCCACTTT.